The rows below give T cell receptor beta chains drawn from one sample of a study of OX40 agonist ivuxolimab in advanced cancers. This table comes from immunoSEQ multiplex PCR, and its TCRdb copy is limited to in-frame clones, with some not included. The table lists approximately 76,000 clones, about 93% of them singletons. Sequencing was performed on CD4+ or CD8+ T cells sorted from blood, taken in a trial of the OX40 agonist ivuxolimab. The receptors here all came from an adult with an advanced solid tumor such as melanoma, head and neck, liver or kidney cancer. Both conserved end residues are part of each CDR3. The D gene is left open where the match is weak. Expanded clones are given a class, and other clones once, few, many or no size at all.

CDR3nt: TGTGCCAGCAGCTCGACAGGGAACAATGAGCAGTTCTTC
CDR3aa: CASSSTGNNEQFF
v_gene: TRBV28
d_gene: TRBD1
abundance: once
j_gene: TRBJ2-1

CDR3nt: TGTGCCAGCAGCTTAACAAGGGTCGAGGGGGTTGAAGCTTTCTTT
CDR3aa: CASSLTRVEGVEAFF
v_gene: TRBV7-3
d_gene: .
abundance: once
j_gene: TRBJ1-1

CDR3nt: TGTGCCAGCAGTTTTTACACCTCGAACACCGGGGAGCTGTTTTTT
CDR3aa: CASSFYTSNTGELFF
v_gene: TRBV28
d_gene: .
abundance: .
j_gene: TRBJ2-2

CDR3nt: TGTGCCAGCACGATTACTAGCGGGAGCGTTTACGAGCAGTACTTC
CDR3aa: CASTITSGSVYEQYF
v_gene: TRBV6-5
d_gene: TRBD2
abundance: .
j_gene: TRBJ2-7

CDR3nt: TGTGCCAGCAGCTTACTTTCCGGTATAGGGGACACTGAAGCTTTCTTT
CDR3aa: CASSLLSGIGDTEAFF
v_gene: TRBV11-2
d_gene: .
abundance: .
j_gene: TRBJ1-1

CDR3nt: TGCGCCAGCAGCCGCGGGACAGGGTCCACAGATACGCAGTATTTT
CDR3aa: CASSRGTGSTDTQYF
v_gene: TRBV4-3
d_gene: TRBD1
abundance: .
j_gene: TRBJ2-3

CDR3nt: TGTGCCAGCAGCCAAGATAGGGGACAGGGGGCTTTTAACTATGGCTACACCTTC
CDR3aa: CASSQDRGQGAFNYGYTF
v_gene: TRBV4-2
d_gene: TRBD1
abundance: once
j_gene: TRBJ1-2

CDR3nt: TGTGCCAGCAGCGTAGGTGGCCGCGGAATGTACAATGAGCAGTTCTTC
CDR3aa: CASSVGGRGMYNEQFF
v_gene: TRBV9
d_gene: .
abundance: .
j_gene: TRBJ2-1

CDR3nt: TGCGCCAGCAGCCAAGATCTCCTGGGGGTGGGTTACACTGAAGCTTTCTTT
CDR3aa: CASSQDLLGVGYTEAFF
v_gene: TRBV4-1
d_gene: .
abundance: .
j_gene: TRBJ1-1

CDR3nt: TGTGCCAGCAGCTTAAGACTGGATGAGCAGTTCTTC
CDR3aa: CASSLRLDEQFF
v_gene: TRBV7-3
d_gene: .
abundance: .
j_gene: TRBJ2-1

CDR3nt: TGTGCCAGCAGCCCTCTAGCGGGAGCGTTTTATGAGCAGTTCTTC
CDR3aa: CASSPLAGAFYEQFF
v_gene: TRBV7-9
d_gene: TRBD2
abundance: .
j_gene: TRBJ2-1

CDR3nt: TGTGCCAGCAGCTTAGCTGGGACATATTTTTACGAGCAGTACTTC
CDR3aa: CASSLAGTYFYEQYF
v_gene: TRBV7-9
d_gene: .
abundance: .
j_gene: TRBJ2-7

CDR3nt: TGTGCCAGCAGCTCCTATATTAACACTGAAGCTTTCTTT
CDR3aa: CASSSYINTEAFF
v_gene: TRBV9
d_gene: .
abundance: .
j_gene: TRBJ1-1

CDR3nt: TGTGCCAGCAGCCACCCCAAAATTAGGGATAGCGACAGCACAGATACGCAGTATTTT
CDR3aa: CASSHPKIRDSDSTDTQYF
v_gene: TRBV14
d_gene: .
abundance: .
j_gene: TRBJ2-3

CDR3nt: TGCAGCGTTGAAGCAGGGGGGGTGGCCGGGGAGCTGTTTTTT
CDR3aa: CSVEAGGVAGELFF
v_gene: TRBV29-1
d_gene: .
abundance: .
j_gene: TRBJ2-2

CDR3nt: TGTGCCAGCAGTTTACCGGGTTACACCGGGGAGCTGTTTTTT
CDR3aa: CASSLPGYTGELFF
v_gene: TRBV28
d_gene: .
abundance: .
j_gene: TRBJ2-2

CDR3nt: TGTGCCAGTAGTTGGGGGCCTGGCTACACCTTC
CDR3aa: CASSWGPGYTF
v_gene: TRBV19
d_gene: .
abundance: .
j_gene: TRBJ1-2

CDR3nt: TGCGCCAGCAGCTTGAGCCTAAACACCGGGGAGCTGTTTTTT
CDR3aa: CASSLSLNTGELFF
v_gene: TRBV5-1
d_gene: .
abundance: .
j_gene: TRBJ2-2

CDR3nt: TGTGCCAGCAGCGGACTAGCGGGAGACGAGGGCACAGATACGCAGTATTTT
CDR3aa: CASSGLAGDEGTDTQYF
v_gene: TRBV9
d_gene: TRBD2
abundance: .
j_gene: TRBJ2-3

CDR3nt: TGTGCCAGTAGTATAGATCATGGACAGCCCGGCCAAGAGACCCAGTACTTC
CDR3aa: CASSIDHGQPGQETQYF
v_gene: TRBV19
d_gene: .
abundance: .
j_gene: TRBJ2-5

CDR3nt: TGTGCCCGCCGTAGCGGGACCGGGGAGCTGTTTTTT
CDR3aa: CARRSGTGELFF
v_gene: TRBV2
d_gene: TRBD2
abundance: .
j_gene: TRBJ2-2

CDR3nt: TGTGCCAGCAGAGGGGGTACAGAGCAGTACTTC
CDR3aa: CASRGGTEQYF
v_gene: TRBV27
d_gene: .
abundance: .
j_gene: TRBJ2-7

CDR3nt: TGTGCCAGCAGTTTCCTTACGGCGAGCTCCTACGAGCAGTACTTC
CDR3aa: CASSFLTASSYEQYF
v_gene: TRBV28
d_gene: .
abundance: .
j_gene: TRBJ2-7

CDR3nt: TGTGCCAGCAGCTTATTTGGGGGGAGAGCTATCTATGGCTACACCTTC
CDR3aa: CASSLFGGRAIYGYTF
v_gene: TRBV7-9
d_gene: .
abundance: .
j_gene: TRBJ1-2

CDR3nt: TGTGCCAGCAGCCTTCTTACTGGGACAGACGAACCTCAGAAGCAGTACTTC
CDR3aa: CASSLLTGTDEPQKQYF
v_gene: TRBV14
d_gene: TRBD1
abundance: .
j_gene: TRBJ2-7

CDR3nt: TGTGCCAGCAGCTTAGCGCAGGTCGTGAACAATCAGCCCCAGCATTTT
CDR3aa: CASSLAQVVNNQPQHF
v_gene: TRBV7-8
d_gene: .
abundance: .
j_gene: TRBJ1-5

CDR3nt: TGTGCCATCAGTGACTGGGGTTATGGCTACACCTTC
CDR3aa: CAISDWGYGYTF
v_gene: TRBV10-3
d_gene: .
abundance: .
j_gene: TRBJ1-2

CDR3nt: TGTGCCAGCAGCTTGGCCCCGGGGGCCGGGGAGCTGTTTTTT
CDR3aa: CASSLAPGAGELFF
v_gene: TRBV5-8
d_gene: .
abundance: .
j_gene: TRBJ2-2

CDR3nt: TGTGCCAGCAGGGCGGGAGTATCCCCAGGGACCCAGTACTTC
CDR3aa: CASRAGVSPGTQYF
v_gene: TRBV6-5
d_gene: TRBD2
abundance: .
j_gene: TRBJ2-5

CDR3nt: TGTGCCAGCAGCCGGGAGACCGGGGAGCTGTTTTTT
CDR3aa: CASSRETGELFF
v_gene: TRBV13
d_gene: .
abundance: .
j_gene: TRBJ2-2

CDR3nt: TGCAGCGTTGAATCCACCACTGAAGCTTTCTTT
CDR3aa: CSVESTTEAFF
v_gene: TRBV29-1
d_gene: .
abundance: .
j_gene: TRBJ1-1

CDR3nt: TGTGCCAGCCGAGAGGACAGGGGCCAAAACATTCAGTACTTC
CDR3aa: CASREDRGQNIQYF
v_gene: TRBV2
d_gene: TRBD1
abundance: .
j_gene: TRBJ2-4

CDR3nt: TGCAGTGCCGTCACCTTGGGCGAGCAGTACTTC
CDR3aa: CSAVTLGEQYF
v_gene: TRBV20-1
d_gene: .
abundance: once
j_gene: TRBJ2-7

CDR3nt: TGTGCCAGCAGCCAAGAAAGCGGACATTACTACGAGCAGTACTTC
CDR3aa: CASSQESGHYYEQYF
v_gene: TRBV4-2
d_gene: .
abundance: .
j_gene: TRBJ2-7

CDR3nt: TGTGCTAGCAGCTTAGTACTCGGGGGAAGAGAGACCCAGTACTTC
CDR3aa: CASSLVLGGRETQYF
v_gene: TRBV7-7
d_gene: .
abundance: .
j_gene: TRBJ2-5

CDR3nt: TGCGCCAGCAGGCGGGGTAGTGGCACTGAAGCTTTCTTT
CDR3aa: CASRRGSGTEAFF
v_gene: TRBV5-1
d_gene: .
abundance: .
j_gene: TRBJ1-1

CDR3nt: TGCGCCAGCAGCCAAGATGAACAGGACTACACAGATACGCAGTATTTT
CDR3aa: CASSQDEQDYTDTQYF
v_gene: TRBV4-3
d_gene: .
abundance: .
j_gene: TRBJ2-3

CDR3nt: TGTGCCAGCAGCTTGGGAGGGCTGGGTGAGCAGTTCTTC
CDR3aa: CASSLGGLGEQFF
v_gene: TRBV5-6
d_gene: .
abundance: .
j_gene: TRBJ2-1

CDR3nt: TGTGCCAGCAGCGGGTGGGGGATTGTAGGCTACGAGCAGTACTTC
CDR3aa: CASSGWGIVGYEQYF
v_gene: TRBV5-6
d_gene: .
abundance: .
j_gene: TRBJ2-7